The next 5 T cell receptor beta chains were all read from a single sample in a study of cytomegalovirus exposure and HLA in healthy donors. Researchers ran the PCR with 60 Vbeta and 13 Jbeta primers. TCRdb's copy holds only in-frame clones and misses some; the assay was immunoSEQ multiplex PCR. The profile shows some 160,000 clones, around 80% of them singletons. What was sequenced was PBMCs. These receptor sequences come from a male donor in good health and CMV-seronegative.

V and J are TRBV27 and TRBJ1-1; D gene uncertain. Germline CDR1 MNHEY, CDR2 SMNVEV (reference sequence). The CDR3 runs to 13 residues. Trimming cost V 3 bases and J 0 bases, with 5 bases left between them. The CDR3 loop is CASSFLLNTEAFF. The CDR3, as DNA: TGTGCCAGCAGTTTCTTATTGAACACTGAAGCTTTCTTT.

The CDR3 loop reads CASSLQGVQEAFF. Here the CDR3 DNA reads TGTGCCAGCAGCCTACAGGGCGTCCAGGAGGCTTTCTTT. The rearrangement joins TRBV7-2 to TRBJ1-1; D might be TRBD1 (6 bases). The germline CDR1 and CDR2 sequences are SGHTA and FQGNSA. V lost 5 bases, J lost 11 bases, and 18 bases lay in between. The CDR3 consists of 13 residues.

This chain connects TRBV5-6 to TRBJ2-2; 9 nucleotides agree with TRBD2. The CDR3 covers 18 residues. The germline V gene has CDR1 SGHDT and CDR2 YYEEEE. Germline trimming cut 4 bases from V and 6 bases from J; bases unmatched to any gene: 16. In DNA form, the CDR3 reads TGTGCCAGCAGCCAATGGCTGCTAGCGGGAAATGTGGCCGGGGAGCTGTTTTTT. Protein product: CASSQWLLAGNVAGELFF.

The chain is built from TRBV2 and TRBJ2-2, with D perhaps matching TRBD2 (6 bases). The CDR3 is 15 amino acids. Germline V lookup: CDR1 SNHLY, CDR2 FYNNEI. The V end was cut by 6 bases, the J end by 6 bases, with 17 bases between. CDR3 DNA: TGTGCCAGCAGGCGGGACCTAGTGGTATCCGGGGAGCTGTTTTTT. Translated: CASRRDLVVSGELFF.

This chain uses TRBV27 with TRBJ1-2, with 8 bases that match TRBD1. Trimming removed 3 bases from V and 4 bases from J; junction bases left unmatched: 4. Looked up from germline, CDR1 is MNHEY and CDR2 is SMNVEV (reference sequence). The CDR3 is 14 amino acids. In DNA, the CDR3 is TGTGCCAGCAGTTTCCTCGACAGGGGCTATGGCTACACCTTC. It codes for CASSFLDRGYGYTF.